This T cell receptor (beta chain) was recorded in a study of PD-L1 blockade in urothelial cancer. The overall study: The patients had undergone anywhere from 0 to 3 prior chemotherapy regimens. At 3 weeks after treatment start (second dose) and again at 6 weeks, blood was analyzed. The study's findings and limits: Patients with durable benefit had greater blood expansion of tumor-associated TCR clones 3 weeks into treatment.

Time point noted: pretreatment peripheral blood. As to this clone: Its antigen is undetermined.

The authors spiked synthetic TCR analog templates into each PCR. Profiling relied on immunoSEQ multiplex PCR, and the TCRdb table lists in-frame clones only, not all of them. The sample records roughly 130,000 clones, roughly 84% being singletons. The CDR3 runs 16 residues. The V segment lost 7 bases and the J segment 9 bases; nucleotides outside the gene matches: 19. The germline V gene encodes CDR1 SNHLY and CDR2 FYNNEI. Sequenced material: PBMCs, taken around atezolizumab (anti-PD-L1) treatment. The source is a man aged 50-59 years with urothelial cancer. The gene calls are TRBV2 and TRBJ2-3; 7 positions match TRBD2. Here the CDR3 DNA reads TGTGCCAGCAAAAGGGGCGGGAGTAGGGGCGAGGGGACGCAGTATTTT. The encoded protein is CASKRGGSRGEGTQYF. The full variable domain, its missing parts supplied by reference TRBV2 and TRBJ2-3, is EPEVTQTPSHQVTQMGQEVILRCVPISNHLYFYWYRQILGQKVEFLVSFYNNEISEKSEIFDDQFSVERPDGSNFTLKIRSTKLEDSAMYFCASKRGGSRGEGTQYFGPGTRLTVL.